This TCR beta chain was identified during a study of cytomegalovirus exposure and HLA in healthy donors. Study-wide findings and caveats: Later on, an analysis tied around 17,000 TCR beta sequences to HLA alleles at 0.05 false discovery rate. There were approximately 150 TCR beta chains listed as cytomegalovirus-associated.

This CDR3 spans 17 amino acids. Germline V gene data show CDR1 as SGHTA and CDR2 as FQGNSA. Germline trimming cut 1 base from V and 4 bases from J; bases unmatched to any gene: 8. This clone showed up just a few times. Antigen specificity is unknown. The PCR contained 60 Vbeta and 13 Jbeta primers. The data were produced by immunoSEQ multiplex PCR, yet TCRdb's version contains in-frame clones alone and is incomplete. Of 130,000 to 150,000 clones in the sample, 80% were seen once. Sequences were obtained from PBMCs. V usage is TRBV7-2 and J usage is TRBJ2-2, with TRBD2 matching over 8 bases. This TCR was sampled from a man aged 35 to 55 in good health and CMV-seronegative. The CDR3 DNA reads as TGTGCCAGCAGCTTAGTAGGACGGGGGGGCCGCACCGGGGAGCTGTTTTTT. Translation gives CASSLVGRGGRTGELFF.